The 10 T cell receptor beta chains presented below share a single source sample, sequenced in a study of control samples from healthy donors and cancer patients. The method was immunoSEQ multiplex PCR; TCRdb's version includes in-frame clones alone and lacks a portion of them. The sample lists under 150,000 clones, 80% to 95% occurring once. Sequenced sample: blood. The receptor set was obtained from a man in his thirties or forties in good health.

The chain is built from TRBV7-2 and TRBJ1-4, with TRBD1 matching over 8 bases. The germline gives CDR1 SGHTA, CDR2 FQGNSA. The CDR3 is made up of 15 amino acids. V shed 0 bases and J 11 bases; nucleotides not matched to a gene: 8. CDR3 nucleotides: TGTGCCAGCAGCTTAGCTGGGACAGGAATGAGGAAACTGTTTTTT. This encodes CASSLAGTGMRKLFF.

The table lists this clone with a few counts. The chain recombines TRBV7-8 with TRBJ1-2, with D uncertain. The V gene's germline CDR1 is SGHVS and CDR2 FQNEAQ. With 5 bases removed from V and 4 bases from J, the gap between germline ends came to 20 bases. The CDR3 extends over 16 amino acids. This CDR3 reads CASSLTPGTIGYGYTF. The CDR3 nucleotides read TGTGCCAGCAGCCTAACCCCGGGAACGATAGGCTATGGCTACACCTTC.

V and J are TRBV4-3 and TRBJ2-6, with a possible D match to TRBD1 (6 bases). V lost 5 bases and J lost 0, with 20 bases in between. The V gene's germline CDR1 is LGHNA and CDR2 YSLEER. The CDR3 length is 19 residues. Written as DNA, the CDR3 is TGCGCCAGCAGCTCCGGGACAACCCAAATCATCTCTGGGGCCAACGTCCTGACTTTC. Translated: CASSSGTTQIISGANVLTF.

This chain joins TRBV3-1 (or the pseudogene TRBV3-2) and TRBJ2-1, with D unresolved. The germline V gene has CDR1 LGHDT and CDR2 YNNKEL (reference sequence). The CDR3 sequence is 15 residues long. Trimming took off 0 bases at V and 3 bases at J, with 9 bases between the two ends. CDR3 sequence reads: CASSQDISSYNEQFF. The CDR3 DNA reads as TGTGCCAGCAGCCAAGATATTAGTAGCTACAATGAGCAGTTCTTC.

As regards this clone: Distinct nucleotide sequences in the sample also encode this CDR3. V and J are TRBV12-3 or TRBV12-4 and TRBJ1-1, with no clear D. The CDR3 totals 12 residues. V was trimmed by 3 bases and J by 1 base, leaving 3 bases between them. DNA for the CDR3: TGTGCCAGCAGTTTCGGGAACACTGAAGCTTTCTTT. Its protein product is CASSFGNTEAFF.

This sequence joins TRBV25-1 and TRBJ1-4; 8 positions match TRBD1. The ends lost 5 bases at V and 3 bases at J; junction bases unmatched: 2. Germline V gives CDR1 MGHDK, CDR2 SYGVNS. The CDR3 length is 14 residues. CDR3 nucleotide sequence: TGTGCCAGCAGTCAACAGGGGGCTAATGAAAAACTGTTTTTT. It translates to CASSQQGANEKLFF.

Written as DNA, the CDR3 is TGTGCCAGCAGCTTTAGGGACCACGGTAGAGACACTGAAGCTTTCTTT. Translating it yields CASSFRDHGRDTEAFF. This rearrangement joins TRBV7-8 to TRBJ1-1; D possibly corresponds to TRBD1 (5 bases). Germline V lookup: CDR1 SGHVS, CDR2 FQNEAQ. The CDR3 loop spans 16 amino acids. V was shortened by 3 bases and J by 3 bases, with 17 bases between the two germline ends.

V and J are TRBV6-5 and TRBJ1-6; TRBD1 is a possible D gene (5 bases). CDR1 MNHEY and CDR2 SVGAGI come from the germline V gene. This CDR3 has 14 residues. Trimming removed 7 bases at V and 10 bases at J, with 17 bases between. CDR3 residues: CASTQTAPLSPLHF. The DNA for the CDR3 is TGTGCCAGCACCCAGACAGCACCTCTCTCACCCCTCCACTTT.

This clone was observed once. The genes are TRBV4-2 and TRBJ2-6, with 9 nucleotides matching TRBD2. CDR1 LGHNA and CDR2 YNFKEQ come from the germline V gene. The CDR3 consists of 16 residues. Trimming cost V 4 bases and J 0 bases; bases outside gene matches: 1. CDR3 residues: CASSPTSGSGANVLTF. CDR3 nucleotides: TGTGCCAGCAGCCCGACTAGCGGCTCTGGGGCCAACGTCCTGACTTTC.

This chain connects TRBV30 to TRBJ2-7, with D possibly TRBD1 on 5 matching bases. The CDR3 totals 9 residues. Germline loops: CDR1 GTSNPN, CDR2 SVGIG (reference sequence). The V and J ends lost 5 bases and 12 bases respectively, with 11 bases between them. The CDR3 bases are TGTGCCTGGGGGGCGAGGCCGTACTTC. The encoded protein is CAWGARPYF.